This TCR beta chain was recorded in a study of OX40 agonist ivuxolimab in advanced cancers. The germline CDR1 and CDR2 sequences are SGHRS and YFSETQ. The CDR3 has 15 amino acids. V was shortened by 5 bases and J by 7 bases, with 18 bases between the two germline ends. Measured with immunoSEQ multiplex PCR; TCRdb has only the in-frame clones, and not every one. Of 10,000 or so clones listed, around four fifths were seen once; the top ten hold around 30%. This clone has a single count. V gene TRBV5-1 combines with J gene TRBJ2-2; either TRBD1 or TRBD2 may fit D (6 bases each). Sequenced here: CD4+ or CD8+ T cells sorted from blood, sampled in a trial of the OX40 agonist ivuxolimab. This sequence was found in an adult with an advanced solid tumor such as melanoma, head and neck, liver or kidney cancer. The CDR3 here is CASSSADGGGGELFF. The DNA of the CDR3 is TGCGCCAGCAGTTCAGCCGACGGGGGCGGCGGGGAGCTGTTTTTT.